The table lists the clone carrying this T cell receptor beta chain with a few counts. A much larger clone differs from this one at a single base, so this may be a read error. This sample is part of a study of T cells in Graves' hyperthyroidism and ophthalmopathy. It was RNA transcripts that yielded the amplified TCR beta CDR3 regions. The primer set for the first-round RT-PCR of the TCR CDR3 was HTBI. Each CDR3 protein gets one entry after TCRdb re-called the multiplex PCR reads with MiXCR. The sample lists roughly 650,000 distinct CDR3 sequences; roughly 15% were seen once. The CDR3 runs to 15 residues. Per the germline V gene, CDR1 is MDHEN and CDR2 is SYDVKM. Active moderate-to-severe ophthalmopathy, Clinical Activity Score at least 3, NOSPECS at least 4, under 3 months' duration. Reasons for excluding patients were uncontrolled infection, other autoimmune disease, pregnancy or lactation. Each 10 ml fresh peripheral blood draw supplied the PBMCs.

The rearrangement joins TRBV28 to TRBJ2-3, with TRBD1 as a possible D gene (6 bases). The better agreement between TRBJ1-5 and the DNA end casts doubt on the J call. This TCR derives from a woman aged 40-49 years with Graves' ophthalmopathy. Sample: blood. CDR3: CASSYPGGRSDTQHF. CDR3 bases: TGTGCCAGCAGTTACCCTGGGGGGCGGTCAGATACGCAGCATTTT.